This TCR beta chain stems from a study of OX40 agonist ivuxolimab in advanced cancers. Study results and caveats: Partial responders at 0.1-3.0 mg/kg showed near-lowest clonal expansion.

Here immunoSEQ multiplex PCR was the method, and the copy in TCRdb shows in-frame clones only, minus some. The sample records 80,000 to 90,000 clones, around 80% being singletons. Comment on this clone: Its antigen is not identified.

Per germline, CDR1 GTSNPN and CDR2 SVGIG (reference sequence). The CDR3 spans 14 residues. V lost 4 bases to trimming and J lost 6 bases; unmatched junction nucleotides: 8. This chain connects TRBV30 to TRBJ2-1, with TRBD2 identical over 8 bases. The source material was CD4+ or CD8+ T cells sorted from blood, sampled in a trial of the OX40 agonist ivuxolimab. The TCR originated in an adult with an advanced solid tumor such as melanoma, head and neck, liver or kidney cancer. CDR3 loop: CAWKRGNSGNEQFF. In DNA form, the CDR3 reads TGTGCCTGGAAGCGGGGGAACAGTGGCAATGAGCAGTTCTTC.